This T cell receptor (beta chain) derives from a study of tumor and adjacent non-tumor tissue in lung cancer. Across the study: Samples averaged about 4.2 million productive TCRbeta reads each.

Worth noting for this clonotype: What it binds is not known.

TCRbeta libraries were built with three rounds of nested PCR, modified from ARM-PCR. One entry per CDR3 protein results from TCRdb running MiXCR on the multiplex PCR reads. The sample lists more than 85,000 distinct CDR3 sequences; under 90% were seen once. The study's findings and limits: Normal lung showed higher cumulative top 100 clone frequency than tumor. Higher tumor TCR diversity was associated with shorter survival.

RNA was extracted from bulk tissue without any cell sorting. Between August and November 2014, newly diagnosed, chemotherapy-naive lung cancer patients underwent thoracic surgery in China. Specimen: lung tumor tissue. The clonotype originates from a man between 65 and 80 years old with non-small cell lung cancer.

The CDR3 here is CSAGGGQNPQVELLGQYF. The CDR3 DNA is TGCAGTGCTGGCGGGGGTCAAAATCCACAGGTAGAACTACTCGGGCAGTACTTC. The chain employs TRBV20-1 and TRBJ2-7, with TRBD2 matching 7 bases. Trimming took 5 bases from V and 9 from J; bases not matched to a gene: 28. Germline CDR1 is DFQATT and CDR2 is SNEGSKA (reference sequence). The CDR3 extends over 18 amino acids.